Below are 29 T cell receptor beta chains sequenced from a single sample in a study of OX40 agonist ivuxolimab in advanced cancers. The method was immunoSEQ multiplex PCR; TCRdb's version includes in-frame clones alone and lacks a portion of them. In the table there are tens of thousands of clones, 90% to 95% of which are singletons. Here the sequenced sample was CD4+ or CD8+ T cells sorted from blood, taken in a trial of the OX40 agonist ivuxolimab. All receptors come from an adult with an advanced solid tumor such as melanoma, head and neck, liver or kidney cancer.

The chain carries TRBV9 and TRBJ2-7; 11 bases align to TRBD1. V dropped 1 base and J dropped 6; count of bases not matched to a gene: 9. The CDR3 runs 16 residues. Germline CDR1 SGDLS, CDR2 YYNGEE. CDR3 coding DNA: TGTGCCAGCAGCGTACTCGGACAGGGGGCTATAGGCGAGCAGTACTTC. This gives the protein CASSVLGQGAIGEQYF.

The V call is TRBV9, the J call TRBJ1-2; tentatively, D is TRBD1 (6 bases). Germline V gene lookup returns CDR1 SGDLS and CDR2 YYNGEE. V was clipped by 2 bases and J by 0 bases, with 11 bases between them. The CDR3 runs 15 residues. This chain's CDR3 is CASSVSGEANYGYTF. Here the CDR3 DNA reads TGTGCCAGCAGCGTGTCAGGGGAAGCTAACTATGGCTACACCTTC.

The chain couples TRBV28 to TRBJ2-7; D remains ambiguous. V was pared by 3 bases and J by 0 bases, with 6 bases between. CDR1 is MDHEN, CDR2 SYDVKM, per germline. The CDR3 length is 13 residues. This chain's CDR3 is CASSFPASYEQYF. DNA of the CDR3: TGTGCCAGCAGTTTTCCGGCCTCCTACGAGCAGTACTTC.

The rearrangement joins TRBV25-1 to TRBJ2-5; D gene ambiguous. The CDR3 loop spans 11 amino acids. Germline-derived CDR1 and CDR2 are MGHDK and SYGVNS. Trimming took off 6 bases at V and 7 bases at J, with 9 bases between the two ends. CDR3 nucleotide sequence: TGTGCCAGCAGACCCAGACCGACCCAGTACTTC. Amino acids: CASRPRPTQYF.

The chain employs TRBV5-4 and TRBJ2-5; possibly TRBD2 for D (6 bases). CDR3 length: 13 residues. V was cut by 1 base and J by 5 bases, with 9 bases left in between. From germline, CDR1 is SGHNT and CDR2 YYREEE (reference sequence). CDR3: CASSLRGSETQYF. As DNA, the CDR3 is TGTGCCAGCAGCTTGCGGGGGTCGGAGACCCAGTACTTC.

The chain couples TRBV6-5 to TRBJ2-3, with 7 bases aligning to TRBD2. The V gene's germline CDR1 is MNHEY and CDR2 SVGAGI. The CDR3 covers 15 residues. Losses at the gene ends were 2 bases for V and 0 bases for J; bases not matched to a gene: 2. CDR3 bases: TGTGCCAGCAGTTACGGTAGCGGGAGCACAGATACGCAGTATTTT. It specifies CASSYGSGSTDTQYF.

The chain joins TRBV30 to TRBJ1-1; tentative D call: TRBD1 (5 bases). Trimming took 3 bases from V and 1 from J, leaving 12 bases between them. This CDR3 comprises 14 residues. Germline CDR1 is GTSNPN and CDR2 is SVGIG (reference sequence). This CDR3 is CAWSRGGANTEAFF. The CDR3 DNA follows: TGTGCCTGGAGCCGCGGAGGGGCGAACACTGAAGCTTTCTTT.

This chain uses TRBV11-3 with TRBJ2-3; tentatively, D is TRBD1 or TRBD2 (5 bases each). This CDR3 region has 13 residues. The V end was cut by 1 base, the J end by 4 bases, with 6 bases between. CDR1 and CDR2 (germline): SGHNT, YENEEA. CDR3: CASSLVGADTQYF. The CDR3 coding sequence is TGTGCCAGCAGCTTAGTGGGGGCAGATACGCAGTATTTT.

In nucleotides, the CDR3 is TGTGCCAGCTCACCACCGGCCAGCCTGAGCTCCTACGAGCAGTACTTC. The encoded protein is CASSPPASLSSYEQYF. The chain is built from TRBV18 and TRBJ2-7; D ambiguous. The CDR3 totals 16 residues. In germline, CDR1 is KGHSH, CDR2 LQKENI. V lost 0 bases to trimming and J lost 0 bases, with 12 bases between them.

The chain couples TRBV19 to TRBJ1-5; D remains unclear. This CDR3 is built from 15 residues. Germline V gene sequence: CDR1 LNHDA, CDR2 SQIVND (reference sequence). Deletions cut 5 bases from V and 2 bases from J, with 13 bases between. The CDR3 nucleotides read TGTGCCAGTAGTCTAATCGGCGTTGGCAATCAGCCCCAGCATTTT. Protein: CASSLIGVGNQPQHF. The complete variable domain, with remaining parts taken from reference TRBV19 and TRBJ1-5, reads DGGITQSPKYLFRKEGQNVTLSCEQNLNHDAMYWYRQDPGQGLRLIYYSQIVNDFQKGDIAEGYSVSREKKESFPLTVTSAQKNPTAFYLCASSLIGVGNQPQHFGDGTRLSIL.

The genes are TRBV12-1 and TRBJ2-1; the table gives TRBD2 as D, unverified against the DNA. TRBV12-1 is tagged as a pseudogene. The CDR3 is made up of 15 amino acids. The CDR3 here is CASSFFGLAYNEQFF. CDR3 coding DNA: TGTGCCAGCAGCTTTTTTGGGCTAGCGTACAATGAGCAGTTCTTC.

The rearrangement joins TRBV29-1 to TRBJ2-3; D is possibly TRBD1 (5 bases). CDR1 and CDR2 (germline): SQVTM, ANQGSEA. Trimming stripped 4 bases from V and 0 bases from J, with 11 bases between. The CDR3 has 14 amino acids. The CDR3 is CSVGKGPSTDTQYF. The DNA for the CDR3 is TGCAGCGTTGGCAAGGGGCCTAGCACAGATACGCAGTATTTT.

The V and J genes are TRBV7-2 and TRBJ2-2; perhaps D is TRBD1 or TRBD2 (7 bases each). V shed 3 bases and J shed 6 bases, with 11 bases lying between them. Germline lookup yields CDR1 SGHTA and CDR2 FQGNSA. The CDR3 sequence is 14 residues long. The CDR3 sequence is CASSFQGGAGELFF. CDR3 sequence (DNA): TGTGCCAGCAGCTTCCAGGGGGGGGCCGGGGAGCTGTTTTTT.

V and J are TRBV18 and TRBJ2-7, with 7 bases fitting TRBD1. There are 12 residues in the CDR3. Per the germline V gene, CDR1 is KGHSH and CDR2 is LQKENI. The junction had 6 bases not matched to a gene; V was cut back by 6 bases and J by 7 bases. In DNA form, the CDR3 reads TGTGCCAGCTCGTCGGAGACAGGGGAGCAGTACTTC. Its protein product is CASSSETGEQYF.

The J gene is TRBJ2-7, the V gene TRBV7-2, with TRBD2 identical over 8 bases. J lost 2 bases, V lost 5 bases, and 8 bases had no gene match. CDR3 length: 15 amino acids. CDR1 and CDR2 from the germline V gene are SGHTA and FQGNSA. CDR3 amino acids: CASSPSRTSPYEQYF. The CDR3 nucleotides are TGTGCCAGCAGCCCCTCTCGGACTAGCCCCTACGAGCAGTACTTC.

The chain employs TRBV28 and TRBJ2-5; D gene uncertain. V shed 4 bases and J shed 1 base, with 7 bases lying between them. The CDR3 covers 13 residues. From germline, CDR1 is MDHEN and CDR2 SYDVKM. CDR3 protein: CASSWASQETQYF. The CDR3 DNA is TGTGCCAGCAGTTGGGCATCCCAAGAGACCCAGTACTTC.

The chain carries TRBV5-4 and TRBJ1-1; a weak D match, TRBD1 (6 bases). Trimming cost V 1 base and J 7 bases, with 14 bases left between them. The CDR3 length is 14 residues. Germline assignment: CDR1 SGHNT and CDR2 YYREEE (reference sequence). The CDR3 DNA follows: TGTGCCAGCAGCTTGAATTGGGGGCTTGGTGAAGCTTTCTTT. The encoded protein is CASSLNWGLGEAFF.

This clone was seen a handful of times. Other nucleotide sequences from this sample produce the same CDR3. The chain combines TRBV30 with TRBJ1-2; D unresolved. The germline V gene encodes CDR1 GTSNPN and CDR2 SVGIG (reference sequence). Trimming removed 5 bases at V and 2 bases at J, with 6 bases between. The CDR3 runs 11 residues. CDR3 DNA: TGTGCCTGGGGGCAAAACTATGGCTACACCTTC. This translates into CAWGQNYGYTF.

The CDR3 region has the DNA TGTGCCAGCACCAGGGGGACAGGGAGGGGTGGCTACACCTTC. This sequence encodes CASTRGTGRGGYTF. The chain has TRBV6-6 and TRBJ1-2, with 9 bases identical to TRBD1. CDR3 length: 14 amino acids. Germline CDR1 MNHNY, CDR2 SVGAGI (reference sequence). V trimming: 7 bases; J trimming: 7 bases; junction bases outside the gene matches: 10.

This rearrangement joins TRBV29-1 to TRBJ1-1, with 7 bases identical to TRBD1. The germline CDR1 and CDR2 sequences are SQVTM and ANQGSEA. Unmatched junction bases numbered 3, after V lost 3 bases and J lost 5 bases. The CDR3 sequence is 12 residues long. CDR3 region: CSVERGRTEAFF. In DNA, the CDR3 is TGCAGCGTTGAGAGGGGGCGGACTGAAGCTTTCTTT.

J is TRBJ2-7 and V is TRBV6-1, with TRBD1 as a possible D gene (5 bases). Looked up from germline, CDR1 is MNHNS and CDR2 is SASEGT. Trimming shortened V by 0 bases and J by 2 bases, and 11 bases separated the two germline ends. The CDR3 consists of 15 residues. DNA of the CDR3: TGTGCCAGCAGTGAAGCCATGGGGCGAGCCTACGAGCAGTACTTC. Translation: CASSEAMGRAYEQYF.

This sequence joins TRBV11-2 and TRBJ1-1; 7 bases map to TRBD1. The CDR3 totals 17 residues. J was trimmed by 0 bases and V by 1 base; bases with no gene match: 8. Germline CDR1 reads SGHAT; CDR2 reads FQNNGV. The CDR3 reads CASSLGSGGTLNTEAFF. CDR3 bases: TGTGCCAGCAGCTTAGGTTCAGGGGGGACATTGAACACTGAAGCTTTCTTT. The entire variable domain, with the rest obtained from reference TRBV11-2 and TRBJ1-1, is as follows: EAGVAQSPRYKIIEKRQSVAFWCNPISGHATLYWYQQILGQGPKLLIQFQNNGVVDDSQLPKDRFSAERLKGVDSTLKIQPAKLEDSAVYLCASSLGSGGTLNTEAFFGQGTRLTVV.

The gene calls are TRBV19 and TRBJ1-5, with a weak D call TRBD1 (5 bases). Germline values: CDR1 LNHDA, CDR2 SQIVND (reference sequence). V was cut by 4 bases and J by 4 bases, with 8 bases left in between. The length of the CDR3 is 13 residues. CDR3 in DNA: TGTGCCAGTAGTACGACAGATAATCAGCCCCAGCATTTT. Encoded protein: CASSTTDNQPQHF. Supplemented by reference TRBV19 and TRBJ1-5, the full variable domain reads DGGITQSPKYLFRKEGQNVTLSCEQNLNHDAMYWYRQDPGQGLRLIYYSQIVNDFQKGDIAEGYSVSREKKESFPLTVTSAQKNPTAFYLCASSTTDNQPQHFGDGTRLSIL.

This chain's CDR3 is CASRTGLGASETQYF. CDR3 nucleotide sequence: TGCGCCAGCAGGACCGGGTTGGGGGCTTCGGAGACCCAGTACTTC. J is TRBJ2-5 and V is TRBV5-1; a possible D gene is TRBD1 (6 bases). This CDR3 region has 15 residues. V was shortened by 5 bases and J by 5 bases, with 19 bases between the two germline ends. The germline CDR1 and CDR2 sequences are SGHRS and YFSETQ.

This clone was detected only a few times. The V gene is TRBV19, the J gene TRBJ1-1; D gene ambiguous. Germline CDR1 is LNHDA and CDR2 is SQIVND (reference sequence). With 3 bases removed from V and 1 base from J, the gap between germline ends came to 9 bases. The CDR3 is 14 amino acids. This chain's CDR3 is CASSIPPENTEAFF. CDR3 coding DNA: TGTGCCAGTAGTATCCCCCCTGAGAACACTGAAGCTTTCTTT.

The CDR3 is CASSSSGRDEQYF. Written as DNA, the CDR3 is TGTGCCAGCAGTTCCAGCGGGAGGGACGAGCAGTACTTC. The chain employs TRBV27 and TRBJ2-7, with TRBD2 matching 10 bases. The V gene's germline CDR1 is MNHEY and CDR2 SMNVEV (reference sequence). V trimming: 4 bases; J trimming: 5 bases; junction bases outside the gene matches: 2. This CDR3 is built from 13 residues.

This chain joins TRBV7-2 and TRBJ1-3, with a possible D match to TRBD1 (5 bases). V was pared by 5 bases and J by 4 bases, with 12 bases between. The CDR3 loop spans 14 amino acids. Germline V lookup: CDR1 SGHTA, CDR2 FQGNSA. The CDR3, as DNA: TGTGCCAGCAGCCAGGGAGGAGGAGGAAACACCATATATTTT. It specifies CASSQGGGGNTIYF.

CDR3 DNA sequence: TGTGCCAGCAGCTCTGGCGAGAGGGGAAAAGGCATTCAGTACTTC. It is translated as CASSSGERGKGIQYF. The V call is TRBV7-2, the J call TRBJ2-4, with D perhaps given as TRBD1 or TRBD2 (5 bases each). V was pared by 4 bases and J by 9 bases, with 19 bases between. Germline CDR1 SGHTA, CDR2 FQGNSA. The length of the CDR3 is 15 residues.

This clone was detected only once. V is TRBV19 and J is TRBJ2-2; TRBD1 is a possible D gene (6 bases). The CDR3 runs to 14 residues. The V gene's germline CDR1 is LNHDA and CDR2 SQIVND (reference sequence). Trimming stripped 3 bases from V and 7 bases from J, with 12 bases between. This chain's CDR3 is CASSMQGSGGELFF. In DNA form, the CDR3 reads TGTGCCAGTAGTATGCAGGGGTCGGGCGGGGAGCTGTTTTTT.